This T cell receptor (beta chain) is drawn from a study of T cell responses to AZD1222 COVID-19 vaccine. General study points: Per reports, nearly half of all spike-specific TCRs target regions that are unmutated in variants.

Concerning this clone itself: The antigen is not known.

Germline CDR1 reads LGHDT; CDR2 reads YNNKEL (reference sequence). The CDR3 is made up of 15 amino acids. With 3 bases clipped from V and 5 bases from J, the junction kept 3 bases outside the gene matches. Only in-frame clones appear in the TCRdb table, and some are missing; sequencing was by immunoSEQ multiplex PCR. The data contain about 130,000 clones, roughly nine tenths of them singletons. The TCR originated in an adult who received the AZD1222 COVID-19 vaccine. The specimen comprised peripheral blood, sampled 28 days after the second AZD1222 dose. The chain joins TRBV3-1 (or the pseudogene TRBV3-2) to TRBJ2-1; 11 nucleotides match TRBD2. CDR3 residues: CASSHLAGGDNEQFF. The CDR3 DNA sequence: TGTGCCAGCAGCCATCTAGCGGGGGGTGACAATGAGCAGTTCTTC.